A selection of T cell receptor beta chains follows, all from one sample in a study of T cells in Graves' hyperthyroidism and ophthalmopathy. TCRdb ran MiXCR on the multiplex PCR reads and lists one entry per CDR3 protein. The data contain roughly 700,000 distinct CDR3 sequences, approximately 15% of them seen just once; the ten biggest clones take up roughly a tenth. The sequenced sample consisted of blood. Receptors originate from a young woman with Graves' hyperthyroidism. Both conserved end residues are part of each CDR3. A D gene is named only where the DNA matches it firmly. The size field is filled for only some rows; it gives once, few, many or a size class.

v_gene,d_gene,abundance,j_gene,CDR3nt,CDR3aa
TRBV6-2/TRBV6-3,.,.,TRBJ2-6,TGTGCCAGCAGTTACTCGGGCTTAGTCCTGACTTTC,CASSYSGLVLTF
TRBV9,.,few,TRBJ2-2,TGTGCCAGCAGCCCTCGGGCCGAGGGCACCGGGGAGCTGTTTTTT,CASSPRAEGTGELFF
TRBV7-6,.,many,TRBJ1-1,TGTGCCAGTAAGGAAGGTGCGCAGAACACTGAAGCTTTCTTT,CASKEGAQNTEAFF
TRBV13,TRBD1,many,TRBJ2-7,TGTGCCAGCAGCTTAGAGGGACAGGGGTCCTACGAGCAGTACTTC,CASSLEGQGSYEQYF
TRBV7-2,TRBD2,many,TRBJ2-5,TGTGCCAGCAGCCCACTCCTCCTTCTAGCGGGGGGGGAGACCCAGTACTTC,CASSPLLLLAGGETQYF
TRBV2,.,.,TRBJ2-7,TGTGCCAGCAGTAAAGATACGTCTGGGGCCTACGAGCAGTACTTC,CASSKDTSGAYEQYF
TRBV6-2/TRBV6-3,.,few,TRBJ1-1,TGTGCCAGCAGTTACGGGGGGTGGGCTGAAGCTTTCTTT,CASSYGGWAEAFF
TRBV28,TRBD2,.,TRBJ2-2,TGTGCCAGCAGTGCGACTAGCGGGAGTAACACCGGGGAGCTGTTTTTT,CASSATSGSNTGELFF
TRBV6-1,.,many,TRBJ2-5,TGTGCCAGCAGTATGTGGGACTCCCAAGAGACCCAGTACTTC,CASSMWDSQETQYF
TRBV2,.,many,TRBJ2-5,TGTGCCAGCAAGGTATCACAGGTTCAAGAGACCCAGTACTTC,CASKVSQVQETQYF
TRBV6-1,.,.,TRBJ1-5,TGTGCCAGCAGTATTCGACAAGATAGCAATCAGCCCCAGCATTTT,CASSIRQDSNQPQHF
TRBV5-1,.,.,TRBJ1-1,TGCGCCAGCAGCTTGGCCGGGGACGCCACTGAAGCTTTCTTT,CASSLAGDATEAFF
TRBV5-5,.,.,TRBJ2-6,TGTGCCAGCAGCCCGAATTGGGCCAACGTCCTGACTTTC,CASSPNWANVLTF
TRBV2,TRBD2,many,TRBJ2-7,TGTGCCAGGGGAGGGTCTAGTACGAACGAGCAGTACTTC,CARGGSSTNEQYF
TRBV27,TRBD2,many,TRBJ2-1,TGTGCCAGCAGTTTCGAACCCATAGCGGGGCCCCTCGCCAATGAGCAGTTCTTC,CASSFEPIAGPLANEQFF
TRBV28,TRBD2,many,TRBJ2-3,TGTGCCAGCAGTCGCGGGACTAGCGGGAGGCGGGTAGATACGCAGTATTTT,CASSRGTSGRRVDTQYF
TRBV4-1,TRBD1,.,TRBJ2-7,TGCGCCAGCAGGGAAGGGACAGGGGAGGCCTACGAGCAGTACTTC,CASREGTGEAYEQYF
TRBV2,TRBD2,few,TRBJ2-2,TGTGCCAGCAGTTCAACCGGGACTAGCGACACCGGGGAGCTGTTTTTT,CASSSTGTSDTGELFF
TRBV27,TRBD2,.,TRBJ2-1,TGTGCCAGCAGTCCGGGGACTAGCGGGACATCTTCTCAGTTCTTC,CASSPGTSGTSSQFF
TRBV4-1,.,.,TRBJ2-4,TGCGCCAGCAGCCAAGAGTCGGGGGCTTGGGGAAACATTCAGTACTTC,CASSQESGAWGNIQYF
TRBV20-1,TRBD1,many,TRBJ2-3,TGCAGTGCCACACATCGACAGGGTAGCACAGATACGCAGTATTTT,CSATHRQGSTDTQYF
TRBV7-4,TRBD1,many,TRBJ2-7,TGTGCCAGCTGCTACAGGGGGAGCTCCTACGAGCAGTACTTC,CASCYRGSSYEQYF
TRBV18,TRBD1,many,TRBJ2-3,TGTGCCAGCTCACCACAGTCCGGGACAGGGGTTACAGATACGCAGTATTTT,CASSPQSGTGVTDTQYF